Each of the 14 T cell receptor beta chains below was sequenced from the same sample in a study of cytomegalovirus exposure and HLA in healthy donors. The data were produced by immunoSEQ multiplex PCR, yet TCRdb's version contains in-frame clones alone and is incomplete. The sample lists 200,000 to 250,000 clones; approximately 90% were seen once. Sequencing was performed on PBMCs. Source of these receptors: a man between 18 and 35 years old in good health and CMV-seronegative.

The chain links TRBV4-3 to TRBJ2-1; TRBD1 matches 7 bases. Germline V gene lookup returns CDR1 LGHNA and CDR2 YSLEER. This CDR3 is 16 amino acids long. J lost 8 bases, V lost 2 bases, and 12 bases had no gene match. In nucleotides, the CDR3 is TGCGCCAGCAGCCAACTGACAGGGTCCCAAACCGATGAGCAGTTCTTC. Translated, it gives CASSQLTGSQTDEQFF.

The rearrangement links TRBV27 to TRBJ2-7, with 13 bases fitting TRBD2. Germline V gene lookup returns CDR1 MNHEY and CDR2 SMNVEV (reference sequence). With V trimmed by 4 bases and J by 5 bases, 2 bases remained unmatched. The CDR3 extends over 14 amino acids. The CDR3 protein is CASSWGTSGNEQYF. CDR3 coding DNA: TGTGCCAGCAGTTGGGGGACTAGCGGGAACGAGCAGTACTTC.

This clone was recorded once. The J gene is TRBJ2-5, the V gene TRBV28; D call uncertain. The V and J ends lost 3 bases and 4 bases respectively, with 12 bases between them. The CDR3 contains 14 residues. Germline V lookup: CDR1 MDHEN, CDR2 SYDVKM. CDR3 DNA: TGTGCCAGCAGTTTCTTCACAGCACGAGAGACCCAGTACTTC. Protein: CASSFFTARETQYF.

The chain recombines TRBV11-2 with TRBJ2-7; the D gene is possibly TRBD1 (6 bases). V was shortened by 5 bases and J by 6 bases, with 14 bases between the two germline ends. Germline loops: CDR1 SGHAT, CDR2 FQNNGV. The CDR3 sequence is 13 residues long. CDR3 loop: CASSPGAVGEQYF. In DNA form, the CDR3 reads TGTGCCAGCAGCCCAGGGGCGGTGGGCGAGCAGTACTTC. Full variable domain (outside the CDR3, taken from reference TRBV11-2 and TRBJ2-7): EAGVAQSPRYKIIEKRQSVAFWCNPISGHATLYWYQQILGQGPKLLIQFQNNGVVDDSQLPKDRFSAERLKGVDSTLKIQPAKLEDSAVYLCASSPGAVGEQYFGPGTRLTVT.

The V call is TRBV5-1, the J call TRBJ2-5, with a tentative D call TRBD1 (7 bases). Germline V gives CDR1 SGHRS, CDR2 YFSETQ. The CDR3 spans 13 residues. V was clipped by 7 bases and J by 5 bases, with 15 bases between them. The CDR3 region is CASQQGGGETQYF. The CDR3 nucleotides are TGCGCCAGCCAGCAGGGGGGCGGTGAGACCCAGTACTTC.

V usage is TRBV5-6 and J usage is TRBJ2-3; 7 bases match TRBD2. CDR1 SGHDT and CDR2 YYEEEE come from the germline V gene. With 4 bases clipped from V and 7 bases from J, the junction kept 3 bases outside the gene matches. The CDR3 runs to 12 residues. Written as DNA, the CDR3 is TGTGCCAGCAGCCGACTAGCCAATACGCAGTATTTT. It encodes CASSRLANTQYF.

This clone came up once. The rearrangement joins TRBV11-2 to TRBJ1-1; TRBD1 might be the D (5 bases). CDR3 length equals 13 residues. V was clipped by 0 bases and J by 6 bases, with 8 bases between them. Germline CDR1 SGHAT, CDR2 FQNNGV. CDR3 amino acids: CASSLDRVAEAFF. In DNA form, the CDR3 reads TGTGCCAGCAGCTTAGACAGGGTCGCTGAAGCTTTCTTT.

The chain joins TRBV18 to TRBJ2-1; 8 nucleotides line up with TRBD2. The ends lost 3 bases at V and 4 bases at J; junction bases unmatched: 5. Germline values: CDR1 KGHSH, CDR2 LQKENI. The CDR3 spans 15 residues. CDR3 amino acids: CASSPERESYNEQFF. DNA for the CDR3: TGTGCCAGCTCACCGGAGCGGGAGTCGTACAATGAGCAGTTCTTC.

The chain has TRBV7-6 and TRBJ2-1; 10 nucleotides agree with TRBD2. V shed 0 bases, J shed 5 bases, and the junction held 7 bases outside the gene matches. The germline gives CDR1 SGHVS, CDR2 FNYEAQ. This CDR3 has 17 amino acids. DNA for the CDR3: TGTGCCAGCAGCTTAGCTTGGGGGCTAGCGGGAGACAATGAGCAGTTCTTC. Translation: CASSLAWGLAGDNEQFF.

This chain joins TRBV4-2 and TRBJ2-2, with D unresolved. The CDR3 covers 16 residues. V was trimmed by 0 bases and J by 5 bases, leaving 13 bases between them. The germline V gene has CDR1 LGHNA and CDR2 YNFKEQ. As DNA, the CDR3 is TGTGCCAGCAGCCAAGATCGGTCGAGAGGTACCGGGGAGCTGTTTTTT. Residues: CASSQDRSRGTGELFF.

The gene calls are TRBV6-5 and TRBJ2-7; weak D call: TRBD1 (5 bases). Germline V gene lookup returns CDR1 MNHEY and CDR2 SVGAGI. The CDR3 has 14 amino acids. The germline V and J ends were trimmed by 0 bases and 6 bases, with 12 bases remaining between them. The CDR3 sequence is CASSYSAGRREQYF. The CDR3 coding sequence is TGTGCCAGCAGTTACTCGGCAGGGCGGCGCGAGCAGTACTTC.

V is TRBV27 and J is TRBJ2-5, with TRBD2 identical over 13 bases. The V and J ends lost 6 bases and 2 bases, in that order; junction bases with no gene match: 15. The CDR3 is 19 amino acids. Per germline, CDR1 MNHEY and CDR2 SMNVEV (reference sequence). Here the CDR3 reads CASSRGLAGVLLPQETQYF. The CDR3 DNA follows: TGTGCCAGCAGCCGCGGACTAGCGGGAGTTCTTTTGCCTCAAGAGACCCAGTACTTC.

The rearrangement links TRBV6-5 to TRBJ1-1, with D unclear. This CDR3 has 11 amino acids. From germline, CDR1 is MNHEY and CDR2 SVGAGI. Trimming removed 4 bases from V and 11 bases from J, with 11 bases in between. The CDR3 spells CASSSGSGAFF. CDR3 coding DNA: TGTGCCAGCAGTTCCGGATCCGGGGCTTTCTTT.

The rearrangement uses TRBV18 and TRBJ2-7, with TRBD1 matching over 7 bases. This CDR3 region has 15 residues. J was trimmed by 6 bases and V by 3 bases; bases with no gene match: 11. CDR1 and CDR2 (germline): KGHSH, LQKENI. The CDR3 DNA follows: TGTGCCAGCTCACCCAACCCGGGACAGAGTACCGAGCAGTACTTC. Protein: CASSPNPGQSTEQYF.